At least ten counts were recorded for the clone carrying this TCR beta chain. No antigen is known for it. This sample is drawn from a study of tumor-infiltrating lymphocytes in primary liver carcinoma. Across the study: All lesions had stage T1-T3 N0M0 and 4.2 to 10 cm widths. Study-level findings and limits: Tumor region pairs shared more overlap than did tumor-adjacent and tumor-blood pairs.

The CDR3 spans 14 residues. The V and J ends lost 4 bases and 2 bases respectively, with 10 bases between them. Germline CDR1 and CDR2: SGHRS and YFSETQ. Reverse transcription of around 500 ng total RNA with a constant-region primer produced TCR beta cDNA. Libraries of TCR beta came from three nested multiplex PCR rounds with slightly modified ARM-PCR. A C-beta reverse primer and TRBV1-TRBV30 forward primers served in each of the first two PCR rounds, at about 10 cycles apiece. Via MiXCR, TCRdb re-called the multiplex PCR reads, giving one row per CDR3 protein. Among more than 100,000 distinct CDR3 sequences listed, less than 75% were seen once. RNA and DNA were co-extracted from about 19-30 mg of unsorted bulk tissue.

Sequenced: tumor-adjacent normal liver tissue. This sequence joins TRBV5-1 and TRBJ1-3, with D perhaps matching TRBD1 (5 bases). The receptor comes from a woman aged 60-75 years with primary liver carcinoma and hepatitis B virus infection. CDR3 coding DNA: TGCGCCAGCAGCCTGGGACGGACTGGAAACACCATATATTTT. It encodes CASSLGRTGNTIYF.